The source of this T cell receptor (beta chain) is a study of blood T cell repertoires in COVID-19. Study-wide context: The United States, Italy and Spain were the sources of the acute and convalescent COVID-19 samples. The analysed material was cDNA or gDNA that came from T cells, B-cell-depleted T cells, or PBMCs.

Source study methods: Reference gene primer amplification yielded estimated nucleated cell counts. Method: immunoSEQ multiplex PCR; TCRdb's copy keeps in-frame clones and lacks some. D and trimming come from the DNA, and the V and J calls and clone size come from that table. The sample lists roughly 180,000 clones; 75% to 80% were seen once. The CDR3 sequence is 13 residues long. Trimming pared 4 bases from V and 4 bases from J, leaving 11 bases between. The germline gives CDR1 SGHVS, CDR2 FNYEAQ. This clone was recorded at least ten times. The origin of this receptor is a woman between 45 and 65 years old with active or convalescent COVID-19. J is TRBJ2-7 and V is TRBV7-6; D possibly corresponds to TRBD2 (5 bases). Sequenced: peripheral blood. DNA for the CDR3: TGTGCCAGCAGCTACCGACGGGATTACGAGCAGTACTTC. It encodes CASSYRRDYEQYF. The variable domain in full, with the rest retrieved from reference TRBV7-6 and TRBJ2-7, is GAGVSQSPRYKVTKRGQDVALRCDPISGHVSLYWYRQALGQGPEFLTYFNYEAQQDKSGLPNDRFSAERPEGSISTLTIQRTEQRDSAMYRCASSYRRDYEQYFGPGTRLTVT.